This TCR beta chain derives from a study of early T cells in non-severe SARS-CoV-2 infection. TCRdb re-derived calls from the 5' RACE reads in MiXCR, one entry per CDR3 protein. The table has 75,000 to 80,000 distinct CDR3 sequences, around 16% seen once. The CDR3 totals 14 residues. CDR1 is MDHEN and CDR2 is SYDVKM in the germline V gene. The V and J ends lost 6 bases and 3 bases respectively, with 14 bases between them. This clonotype has only a few counts. The sequenced sample consisted of whole blood. The TCR originated in an adult who was a healthcare worker with PCR-confirmed SARS-CoV-2 infection or an uninfected control (not recorded which). The chain recombines TRBV28 with TRBJ1-1; D may be TRBD1 (6 bases). CDR3 protein: CASSPQGIYTEAFF. CDR3 DNA sequence: TGTGCCAGCAGCCCTCAGGGGATTTACACTGAAGCTTTCTTT.